The rows below give T cell receptor beta chains drawn from one sample of a study of T cell clones after liver transplantation. Libraries were prepared by immunoSEQ multiplex PCR; TCRdb keeps only in-frame clonotypes and omits some of them. The sample carries some 61,000 clones, less than 75% recorded once. The sequenced sample was CD4+ T cells from blood, obtained at the 22-month timepoint. The receptors originated from a human patient who received a liver transplant. Some T cells could come from the graft donor. Each CDR3 is given with its conserved first and last residue. A D gene is named only where the DNA matches it firmly. A clone size is listed for some rows: how often the clone was seen (once, few, many), or a class if it is expanded.

V gene,J gene,CDR3 length,clone size,D gene,CDR3 DNA,CDR3 protein
TRBV5-1,TRBJ2-7,14,.,.,TGCGCCAGCAGCCCGAGGCCTAACACCTACGAGCAGTACTTC,CASSPRPNTYEQYF
TRBV28,TRBJ2-1,17,many,TRBD1,TGTGCCAGCAGTTTAGGGCAGGGGGCGACGCGTTACAATGAGCAGTTCTTC,CASSLGQGATRYNEQFF
TRBV19,TRBJ1-2,15,.,TRBD1,TGTGCCAGTAGTTTCAAACCGGGACAGCTGTATGGCTACACCTTC,CASSFKPGQLYGYTF
TRBV2,TRBJ1-5,15,.,.,TGTGCCAGCAGTGAAAGGCCCTCTAGCAATCAGCCCCAGCATTTT,CASSERPSSNQPQHF
TRBV28,TRBJ1-1,14,.,.,TGTGCCAGCAGTTCAACAGGGAGGAACACTGAAGCTTTCTTT,CASSSTGRNTEAFF
TRBV7-2,TRBJ2-2,16,.,.,TGTGCCAGCAGCCACCTCAGGGGCCAGGGCACCGGGGAGCTGTTTTTT,CASSHLRGQGTGELFF
TRBV27,TRBJ1-2,13,few,.,TGTGCCAGCAGTTTCCAAGTCTATGGAGGCTACACCTTC,CASSFQVYGGYTF
TRBV9,TRBJ2-5,17,.,TRBD1,TGTGCCAGCAGCGTAGCGGTCTCGGGACAGGGAAAAGAGACCCAGTACTTC,CASSVAVSGQGKETQYF
TRBV30,TRBJ1-4,11,.,.,TGTGCCTGGAGTATGACAGAAAAACTGTTTTTT,CAWSMTEKLFF
TRBV6-6,TRBJ2-6,13,few,.,TGTGCCAGCATCCCCTATGGGGCCAACGTCCTGACTTTC,CASIPYGANVLTF
TRBV20-1,TRBJ2-2,11,.,.,TGCAGTGTGAGGGTCCCCGGGGAGCTGTTTTTT,CSVRVPGELFF
TRBV6-1,TRBJ1-1,13,.,.,TGTGCCAGCAAATATAGAGAATTCACTGAAGCTTTCTTT,CASKYREFTEAFF
TRBV5-1,TRBJ1-2,14,few,.,TGCGCCAGCAGGTTGGGTCCCACTAACTATGGCTACACCTTC,CASRLGPTNYGYTF
TRBV28,TRBJ2-2,12,.,.,TGTGCCAGCAGTTTTGGGGTTGGGGAGCTGTTTTTT,CASSFGVGELFF
TRBV20-1,TRBJ1-1,11,.,.,TGCAGTGCGAGACAGGACACTGAAGCTTTCTTT,CSARQDTEAFF
TRBV18,TRBJ1-2,14,.,.,TGTGCCAGCTCACCTGGGGGAAAAGACTATGGCTACACCTTC,CASSPGGKDYGYTF
TRBV7-3,TRBJ2-1,18,.,TRBD2,TGTGCCAGCAGCTTACTCCCGGGGAGCGGGGGGGCGAGCAATGAGCAGTTCTTC,CASSLLPGSGGASNEQFF
TRBV6-5,TRBJ1-2,13,.,.,TGTGCCAGCAGTTATACCGCGGTGTATGGCTACACCTTC,CASSYTAVYGYTF
TRBV28,TRBJ2-5,13,.,.,TGTGCCAGCAGTTTTGGGGGCTCCGAGACCCAGTACTTC,CASSFGGSETQYF
TRBV10-2,TRBJ1-5,14,.,.,TGCGCCAGCAGTGGTGCAGGGGCTGATCAGCCCCAGCATTTT,CASSGAGADQPQHF
TRBV2,TRBJ1-1,14,.,.,TGTGCCAGCAGTGACCCTTGGAAGAACACTGAAGCTTTCTTT,CASSDPWKNTEAFF